The present T cell receptor beta chain was sequenced within a study of patients and donors after allogeneic stem cell transplantation. The CDR3 spans 17 residues. TCRdb re-analysed the RT-PCR reads in MiXCR, keeping a single row per CDR3 protein. The sample yields hundreds of thousands of distinct CDR3 sequences, approximately 16% seen once. The sequenced material came from blood, either unsorted or a sorted T cell fraction (not recorded which). V and J are TRBV21-1 and TRBJ2-7; TRBD1 is taken as the D call from the table, unchecked against the DNA. TRBV21-1 is reported as a pseudogene. The receptor's source is a human donor who was either an allogeneic HSCT recipient or a stem cell or donor lymphocyte infusion donor (not recorded which). It is not recorded whose cells these are; they may come from a transplant donor. This CDR3 is CASSRGGDGQPPYEQYF. In DNA form, the CDR3 reads TGTGCCAGCAGCAGGGGGGGGGACGGACAGCCTCCCTACGAGCAGTACTTC.